The 14 T cell receptor beta chains given below trace back to one sample, sequenced in a study of memory CD8 T cells in hepatitis C reinfection. Time point here: peak reinfection, 3 to 8 weeks after reinfection detection. No in vitro expansion preceded TCR sequencing of the sorted cells. The assay was immunoSEQ multiplex PCR, and TCRdb's table has in-frame clones only and misses some. The table has over 35,000 clones, roughly 88% seen once. The material sequenced was naive CD8+ T cells sorted from blood. These receptors were taken from a man between 18 and 29 years old with hepatitis C virus infection.

The chain is built from TRBV9 and TRBJ2-5, with TRBD2 matching over 8 bases. Germline V gene data show CDR1 as SGDLS and CDR2 as YYNGEE. V dropped 3 bases and J dropped 2; count of bases not matched to a gene: 6. The CDR3 is made up of 15 amino acids. The CDR3 region has the DNA TGTGCCAGCAGCGCGGGGGGGCTCTGGCAAGAGACCCAGTACTTC. Its translation is CASSAGGLWQETQYF.

The CDR3 reads CATIPTANTGELFF. CDR3 nucleotide sequence: TGTGCCACCATCCCTACCGCGAACACCGGGGAGCTGTTTTTT. The chain carries TRBV10-3 and TRBJ2-2; D gene unclear. The CDR3 covers 14 residues. In germline, CDR1 is ENHRY, CDR2 SYGVKD. V was shortened by 10 bases and J by 0 bases, with 12 bases between the two germline ends.

The rearrangement links TRBV19 to TRBJ2-1, with 7 bases matching TRBD2. Germline CDR1 and CDR2: LNHDA and SQIVND (reference sequence). Trimming at V came to 8 bases and at J to 0 bases, leaving 7 bases not matched to a gene. This CDR3 is built from 15 residues. CDR3 bases: TGTGCCAGTGGGCTGGGGGGGAGCTCCTACAATGAGCAGTTCTTC. It specifies CASGLGGSSYNEQFF.

A remark on this clone: This specimen includes other DNA sequences encoding the same CDR3. V and J are TRBV19 and TRBJ1-1, with D unclear. The CDR3 length is 16 residues. V was trimmed by 2 bases and J by 1 base, leaving 14 bases between them. Germline assignment: CDR1 LNHDA and CDR2 SQIVND (reference sequence). In nucleotides, the CDR3 is TGTGCCAGTAGTATAAGCGGTCGGGTGGGGAACACTGAAGCTTTCTTT. Its protein product is CASSISGRVGNTEAFF.

A single count supports this clone. This sequence joins TRBV4-1 and TRBJ2-5, with a tentative D call TRBD2 (5 bases). The CDR3 consists of 15 residues. The V and J ends lost 0 bases and 5 bases respectively, with 13 bases between them. In germline, CDR1 is MGHRA, CDR2 YSYEKL. The CDR3 spells CASSQELSGSETQYF. The CDR3 nucleotides read TGCGCCAGCAGCCAAGAGTTGTCGGGGTCGGAGACCCAGTACTTC.

The chain carries TRBV4-1 and TRBJ2-1; TRBD2 aligns across 9 bases. CDR1 MGHRA and CDR2 YSYEKL come from the germline V gene. V dropped 7 bases and J dropped 8; count of bases not matched to a gene: 12. The CDR3 has 15 residues. The CDR3 bases are TGCGCCAGCACTCCCTCGGGACTAGCAGCGGATGAGCAGTTCTTC. This translates into CASTPSGLAADEQFF.

This chain uses TRBV4-3 with TRBJ1-4; TRBD1 matches at 7 bases. Germline CDR1 is LGHNA and CDR2 is YSLEER. Unmatched junction bases numbered 7, after V lost 1 base and J lost 5 bases. There are 16 residues in the CDR3. In DNA, the CDR3 is TGCGCCAGCAGCCAAGGTCTGGGACAGAGGAATGAAAAACTGTTTTTT. The encoded protein is CASSQGLGQRNEKLFF.

This sequence joins TRBV28 and TRBJ2-7; the match to TRBD2 covers 7 bases. V lost 4 bases and J lost 7; bases outside the gene matches: 7. This CDR3 contains 13 residues. Germline CDR1 and CDR2: MDHEN and SYDVKM. In nucleotides, the CDR3 is TGTGCCAGCAGTTCAACTAACGGGGGGGAGCAGTACTTC. Amino acid sequence: CASSSTNGGEQYF.

J is TRBJ2-5 and V is TRBV27; 7 bases map to TRBD1. Trimming removed 6 bases from V and 1 base from J; junction bases left unmatched: 5. The germline V gene encodes CDR1 MNHEY and CDR2 SMNVEV (reference sequence). The CDR3 extends over 14 amino acids. The CDR3 DNA reads TGTGCCAGCAGCCACAGGGGCCTCCAAGAGACCCAGTACTTC. Translating gives CASSHRGLQETQYF.

The rearrangement joins TRBV6-6 to TRBJ2-1; 7 positions match TRBD2. Germline V gives CDR1 MNHNY, CDR2 SVGAGI (reference sequence). The J segment lost 9 bases and the V segment lost 2 bases, leaving 1 base of the junction unmatched. The length of the CDR3 is 12 residues. DNA of the CDR3: TGTGCCAGCAGTTACGGGGAGGGTGAGCAGTTCTTC. Protein: CASSYGEGEQFF.

This rearrangement joins TRBV5-6 to TRBJ2-1; 9 bases line up with TRBD2. The CDR3 spans 16 residues. Trimming cost V 7 bases and J 2 bases; bases outside gene matches: 10. CDR1 is SGHDT and CDR2 is YYEEEE in the germline V gene. The CDR3 here is CASRIKLAGAYNEQFF. The CDR3 bases are TGTGCCAGCCGCATCAAACTAGCGGGCGCCTACAATGAGCAGTTCTTC.

The chain has TRBV5-8 and TRBJ1-6; TRBD1 might be the D (5 bases). The V gene lost 1 base and the J gene lost 4 bases, with 15 bases spanning the gap. The CDR3 runs 17 residues. The V gene's germline CDR1 is SGHTS and CDR2 YDEGEE. CDR3 residues: CASSLRSLAGYNSPLHF. CDR3 nucleotides: TGTGCCAGCAGCTTGAGGTCTTTGGCAGGGTATAATTCACCCCTCCACTTT.

The chain couples TRBV1 to TRBJ1-5; TRBD1 was called by the table and not checked on the DNA. TRBV1 has pseudogene status. The CDR3 loop spans 17 amino acids. The CDR3 DNA is TGCACCAGCAGCCAACAGACAGGAATTGGGAGCAATCAGCCCCAGCATTTT. Its translation: CTSSQQTGIGSNQPQHF.

The rearrangement uses TRBV30 and TRBJ2-1; no clear D. Trimming took off 4 bases at V and 8 bases at J, with 18 bases between the two ends. Germline CDR1 is GTSNPN and CDR2 is SVGIG (reference sequence). The CDR3 extends over 14 amino acids. Here the CDR3 reads CAWTRGAGGDEQFF. CDR3 coding DNA: TGTGCCTGGACCCGAGGCGCCGGCGGCGATGAGCAGTTCTTC.